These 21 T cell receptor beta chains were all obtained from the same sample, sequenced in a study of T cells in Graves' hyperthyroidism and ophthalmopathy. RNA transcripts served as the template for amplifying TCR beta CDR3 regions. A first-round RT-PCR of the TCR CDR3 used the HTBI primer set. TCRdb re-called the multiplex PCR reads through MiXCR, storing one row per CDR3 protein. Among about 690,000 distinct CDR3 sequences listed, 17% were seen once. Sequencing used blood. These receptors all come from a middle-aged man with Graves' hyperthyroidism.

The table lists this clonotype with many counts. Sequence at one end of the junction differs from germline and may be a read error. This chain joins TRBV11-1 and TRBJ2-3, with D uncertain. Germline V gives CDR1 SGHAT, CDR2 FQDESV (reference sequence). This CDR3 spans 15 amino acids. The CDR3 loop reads CASSLEISAPETQYF. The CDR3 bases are TGTGCCAGCAGCTTAGAAATCTCGGCCCCAGAGACGCAGTATTTT.

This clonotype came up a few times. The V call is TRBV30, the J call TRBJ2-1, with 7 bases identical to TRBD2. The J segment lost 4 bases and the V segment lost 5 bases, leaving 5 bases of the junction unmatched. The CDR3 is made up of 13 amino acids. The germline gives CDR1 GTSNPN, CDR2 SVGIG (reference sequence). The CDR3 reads CAWDGGEYNEQFF. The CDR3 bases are TGTGCCTGGGATGGGGGGGAATACAATGAGCAGTTCTTC.

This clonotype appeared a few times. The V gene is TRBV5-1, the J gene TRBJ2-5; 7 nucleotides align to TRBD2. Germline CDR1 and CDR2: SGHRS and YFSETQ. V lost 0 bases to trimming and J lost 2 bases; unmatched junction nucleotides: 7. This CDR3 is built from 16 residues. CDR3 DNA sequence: TGCGCCAGCAGCTTGGGTTTCGGGGGGAGACAAGAGACCCAGTACTTC. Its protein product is CASSLGFGGRQETQYF.

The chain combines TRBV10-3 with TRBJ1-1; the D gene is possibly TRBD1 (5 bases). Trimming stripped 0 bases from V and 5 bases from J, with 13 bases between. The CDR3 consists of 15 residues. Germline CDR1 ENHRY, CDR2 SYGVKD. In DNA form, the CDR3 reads TGTGCCATCAGTGAGTCAAGGGGAAGGGAAACTGAAGCTTTCTTT. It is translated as CAISESRGRETEAFF.

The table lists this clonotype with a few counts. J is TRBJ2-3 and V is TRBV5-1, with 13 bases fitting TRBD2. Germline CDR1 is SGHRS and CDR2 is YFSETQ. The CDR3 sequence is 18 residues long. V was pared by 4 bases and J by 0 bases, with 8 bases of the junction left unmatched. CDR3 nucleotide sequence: TGCGCCAGCAGCCGAAGACTAGCGGGGGGTTCTAGCACAGATACGCAGTATTTT. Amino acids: CASSRRLAGGSSTDTQYF. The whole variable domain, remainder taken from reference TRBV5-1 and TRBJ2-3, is KAGVTQTPRYLIKTRGQQVTLSCSPISGHRSVSWYQQTPGQGLQFLFEYFSETQRNKGNFPGRFSGRQFSNSRSEMNVSTLELGDSALYLCASSRRLAGGSSTDTQYFGPGTRLTVL.

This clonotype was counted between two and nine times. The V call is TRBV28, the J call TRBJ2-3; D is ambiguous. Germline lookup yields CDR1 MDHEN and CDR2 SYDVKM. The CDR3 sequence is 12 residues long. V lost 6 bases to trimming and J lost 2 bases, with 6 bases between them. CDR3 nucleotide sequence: TGTGCCAGCAGGACCTTCACAGATACGCAGTATTTT. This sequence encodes CASRTFTDTQYF.

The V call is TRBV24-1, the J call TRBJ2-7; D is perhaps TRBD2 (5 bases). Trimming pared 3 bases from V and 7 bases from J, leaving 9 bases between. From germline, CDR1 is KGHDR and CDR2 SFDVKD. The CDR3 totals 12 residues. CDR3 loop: CATSDPPGEQYF. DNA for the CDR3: TGTGCCACCAGTGATCCCCCGGGGGAGCAGTACTTC.

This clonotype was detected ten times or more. The CDR3: CASSLEFGYEQYF. The CDR3 DNA is TGTGCCAGCAGCTTAGAGTTCGGCTACGAGCAGTACTTC. V and J are TRBV7-2 and TRBJ2-7; no clear D. V lost 1 base and J lost 3, with 7 bases in between. The CDR3 length is 13 residues. CDR1 SGHTA and CDR2 FQGNSA come from the germline V gene.

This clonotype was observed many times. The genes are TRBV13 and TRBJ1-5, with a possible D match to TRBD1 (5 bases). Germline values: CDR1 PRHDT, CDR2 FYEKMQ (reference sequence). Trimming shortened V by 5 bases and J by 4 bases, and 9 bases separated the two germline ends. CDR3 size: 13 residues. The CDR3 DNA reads TGTGCCAGCAGCCCCGGGGCAAATCAGCCCCAGCATTTT. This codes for CASSPGANQPQHF. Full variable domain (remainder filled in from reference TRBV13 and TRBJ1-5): AAGVIQSPRHLIKEKRETATLKCYPIPRHDTVYWYQQGPGQDPQFLISFYEKMQSDKGSIPDRFSAQQFSDYHSELNMSSLELGDSALYFCASSPGANQPQHFGDGTRLSIL.

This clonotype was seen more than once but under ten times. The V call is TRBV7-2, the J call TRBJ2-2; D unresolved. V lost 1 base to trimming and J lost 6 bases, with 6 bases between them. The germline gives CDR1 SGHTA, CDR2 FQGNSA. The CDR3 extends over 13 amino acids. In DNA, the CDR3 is TGTGCCAGCAGCTTAGTGTTGCCCGGGGAGCTGTTTTTT. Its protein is CASSLVLPGELFF. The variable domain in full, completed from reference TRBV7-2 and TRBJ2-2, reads GAGVSQSPSNKVTEKGKDVELRCDPISGHTALYWYRQSLGQGLEFLIYFQGNSAPDKSGLPSDRFSAERTGGSVSTLTIQRTQQEDSAVYLCASSLVLPGELFFGEGSRLTVL.

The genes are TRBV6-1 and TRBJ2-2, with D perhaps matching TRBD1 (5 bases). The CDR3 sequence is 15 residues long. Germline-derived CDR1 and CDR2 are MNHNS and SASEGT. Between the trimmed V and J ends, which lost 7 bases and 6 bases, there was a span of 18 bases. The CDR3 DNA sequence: TGTGCCAGCAAATCGCAAGGGGTTCTTCCCGGGGAGCTGTTTTTT. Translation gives CASKSQGVLPGELFF.

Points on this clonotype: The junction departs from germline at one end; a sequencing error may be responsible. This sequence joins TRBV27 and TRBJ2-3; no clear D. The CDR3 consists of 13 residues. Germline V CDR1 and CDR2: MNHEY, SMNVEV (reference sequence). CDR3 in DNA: TGTGCCAGCAGTTTTCACGCCACAGATGCGCAGTATTTT. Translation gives CASSFHATDAQYF.

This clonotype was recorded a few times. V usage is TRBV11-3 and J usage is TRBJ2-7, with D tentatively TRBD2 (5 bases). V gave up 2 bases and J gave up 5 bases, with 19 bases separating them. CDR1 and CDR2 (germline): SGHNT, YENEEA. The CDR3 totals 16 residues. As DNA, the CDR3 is TGTGCCAGCAGCTTAAGCAGCCGAGGGATTGCCGACGAGCAGTACTTC. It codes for CASSLSSRGIADEQYF.

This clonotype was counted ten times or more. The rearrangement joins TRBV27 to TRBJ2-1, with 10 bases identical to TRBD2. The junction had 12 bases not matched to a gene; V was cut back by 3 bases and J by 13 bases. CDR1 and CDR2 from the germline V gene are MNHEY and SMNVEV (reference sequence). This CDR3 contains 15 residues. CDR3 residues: CASSFISGRTQYQFF. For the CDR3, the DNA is TGTGCCAGCAGTTTCATTAGCGGGAGGACCCAGTATCAGTTCTTC.

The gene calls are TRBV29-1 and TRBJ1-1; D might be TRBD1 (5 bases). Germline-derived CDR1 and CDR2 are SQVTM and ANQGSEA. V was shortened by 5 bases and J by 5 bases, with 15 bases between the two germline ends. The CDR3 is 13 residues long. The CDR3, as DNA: TGCAGCGTTTACCCTAGTGGGGGAACTGAAGCTTTCTTT. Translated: CSVYPSGGTEAFF.

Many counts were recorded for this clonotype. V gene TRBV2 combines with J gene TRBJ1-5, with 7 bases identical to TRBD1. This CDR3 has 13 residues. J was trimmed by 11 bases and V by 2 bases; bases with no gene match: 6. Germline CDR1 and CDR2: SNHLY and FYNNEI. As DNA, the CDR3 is TGTGCCAGCAGTGAATTAGGGGGCTCGACCCAGCATTTT. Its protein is CASSELGGSTQHF.

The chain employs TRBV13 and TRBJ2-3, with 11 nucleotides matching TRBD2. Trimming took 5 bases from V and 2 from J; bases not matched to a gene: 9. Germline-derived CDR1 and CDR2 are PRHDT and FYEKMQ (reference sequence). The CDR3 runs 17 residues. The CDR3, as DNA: TGTGCCAGCAGCCCTGGGGGACTAGCGGAGTACACAGATACGCAGTATTTT. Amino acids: CASSPGGLAEYTDTQYF.

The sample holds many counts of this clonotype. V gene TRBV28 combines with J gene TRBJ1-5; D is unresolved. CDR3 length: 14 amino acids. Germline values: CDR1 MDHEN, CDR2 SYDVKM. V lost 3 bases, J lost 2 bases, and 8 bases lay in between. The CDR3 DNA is TGTGCCAGCAGTTTTGAGGCAGGCAATCAGCCCCAGCATTTT. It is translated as CASSFEAGNQPQHF. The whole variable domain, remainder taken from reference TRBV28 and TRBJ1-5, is DVKVTQSSRYLVKRTGEKVFLECVQDMDHENMFWYRQDPGLGLRLIYFSYDVKMKEKGDIPEGYSVSREKKERFSLILESASTNQTSMYLCASSFEAGNQPQHFGDGTRLSIL.

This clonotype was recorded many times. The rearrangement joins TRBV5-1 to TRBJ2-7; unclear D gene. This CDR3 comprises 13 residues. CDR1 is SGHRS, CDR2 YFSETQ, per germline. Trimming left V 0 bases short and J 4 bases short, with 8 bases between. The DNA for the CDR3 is TGCGCCAGCAGCTTGGGGCTTGTATACGAGCAGTACTTC. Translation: CASSLGLVYEQYF.

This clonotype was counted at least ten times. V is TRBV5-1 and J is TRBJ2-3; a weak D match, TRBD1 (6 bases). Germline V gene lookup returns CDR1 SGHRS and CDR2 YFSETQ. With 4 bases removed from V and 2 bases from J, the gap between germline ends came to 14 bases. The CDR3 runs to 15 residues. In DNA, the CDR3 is TGCGCCAGCAGCAGGACCAGGGGAATCACAGATACGCAGTATTTT. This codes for CASSRTRGITDTQYF.

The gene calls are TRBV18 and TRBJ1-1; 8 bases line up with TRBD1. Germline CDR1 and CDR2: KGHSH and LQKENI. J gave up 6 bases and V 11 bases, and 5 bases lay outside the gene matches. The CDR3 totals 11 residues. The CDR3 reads CAAGQGSEAFF. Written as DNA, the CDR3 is TGTGCCGCAGGACAGGGTTCTGAAGCTTTCTTT.